This T cell receptor beta chain was identified in a study of response to subunit inactivated influenza vaccine. Germline V gene lookup returns CDR1 SGHRS and CDR2 YFSETQ. The CDR3 extends over 15 amino acids. Germline trimming cut 4 bases from V and 2 bases from J; bases unmatched to any gene: 8. TCRdb itself ran the RT-PCR reads through MiXCR, one entry per CDR3 protein. This table holds 710,000 or so distinct CDR3 sequences, about 15% found once. V gene TRBV5-1 combines with J gene TRBJ2-5, with 7 nucleotides matching TRBD2. This TCR came from a man aged 50-59 years who received an inactivated influenza vaccine. The sample here was PBMCs from blood, taken about 13 days after vaccination. CDR3: CASSPAPSGQETQYF. The DNA of the CDR3 is TGCGCCAGCAGCCCCGCCCCTAGCGGACAAGAGACCCAGTACTTC.